The rows below give T cell receptor beta chains drawn from one sample of a study of long-term antiretroviral therapy in people with HIV. Only in-frame clones appear in the TCRdb table, and some are missing; sequencing was by immunoSEQ multiplex PCR. The sample lists 25,000 to 35,000 clones, approximately 96% occurring once. Specimen: unsorted PBMCs, collected roughly 6.4 years after starting antiretroviral therapy. These receptors were collected from a man aged 25-40 years with HIV. Both conserved end residues are part of each CDR3. A D gene is named only where the DNA matches it firmly. Not all rows give a size; the values are once, few, many and, for expanded clones, a class.

V: TRBV5-4; J: TRBJ2-5; D: TRBD2; size: .; DNA: TGTGCCAGCAGCTTGGACGGGGGGGAGACCCAGTACTTC; CDR3: CASSLDGGETQYF
V: TRBV5-1; J: TRBJ2-7; D: TRBD1; size: once; DNA: TGCGCCAGCAGCTTGTCGACCGGGACAGTACGGCTAGAGCAGTACTTC; CDR3: CASSLSTGTVRLEQYF
V: TRBV2; J: TRBJ2-2; D: .; size: once; DNA: TGTGCCAGCAGTGGACAGCCGACGAACACCGGGGAGCTGTTTTTT; CDR3: CASSGQPTNTGELFF
V: TRBV10-3; J: TRBJ2-1; D: TRBD2; size: .; DNA: TGTGCCATCAGTGCGAGTTCACTAGCGTCTGGCTACAATGAGCAGTTCTTC; CDR3: CAISASSLASGYNEQFF
V: TRBV9; J: TRBJ1-5; D: .; size: .; DNA: TGTGCCAGCAGCGAGGGGACCGCGGGGCAGCCCCAGCATTTT; CDR3: CASSEGTAGQPQHF
V: TRBV10-3; J: TRBJ1-5; D: .; size: .; DNA: TGTGCCATCAGTGATCCAGGCCGAATCGAGCCCCAGCATTTT; CDR3: CAISDPGRIEPQHF
V: TRBV30; J: TRBJ1-2; D: .; size: .; DNA: TGTGCCTGGAGTGTACTAGACAGATCTAACTATGGCTACACCTTC; CDR3: CAWSVLDRSNYGYTF
V: TRBV9; J: TRBJ2-7; D: .; size: .; DNA: TGTGCCAGCAGCGTATCAGGGTTCGATGGGGACGAGCAGTACTTC; CDR3: CASSVSGFDGDEQYF
V: TRBV11-1; J: TRBJ2-3; D: .; size: .; DNA: TGTGCCAGCAGCCCCCGGAGGACGGGGGACACAGATACGCAGTATTTT; CDR3: CASSPRRTGDTDTQYF
V: TRBV7-8; J: TRBJ2-1; D: .; size: .; DNA: TGTGCCAGCAGCTCAGGGACGGAGAATGAGCAGTTCTTC; CDR3: CASSSGTENEQFF
V: TRBV19; J: TRBJ1-1; D: .; size: .; DNA: TGTGCCAGTGCGGATTCAGGGAACACTGAAGCTTTCTTT; CDR3: CASADSGNTEAFF
V: TRBV7-9; J: TRBJ2-7; D: TRBD2; size: .; DNA: TGTGCCAGCAGCTCCCGGACTAGCGGGACCAATTCCTACGAGCAGTACTTC; CDR3: CASSSRTSGTNSYEQYF
V: TRBV6-6; J: TRBJ1-6; D: .; size: .; DNA: TGTGCCAGCAGTTACTCGACCCCCTCCGAGGCGGCCCTCCACTTT; CDR3: CASSYSTPSEAALHF
V: TRBV7-2; J: TRBJ1-2; D: .; size: .; DNA: TGTGCCAGCAGCTCCTCGGGAGCATACTATGGCTACACCTTC; CDR3: CASSSSGAYYGYTF
V: TRBV23-1; J: TRBJ1-5; D: .; size: .; DNA: TGCGCCAGCCCCATCCCCAATCAGCCCCAGCATTTT; CDR3: CASPIPNQPQHF
V: TRBV2; J: TRBJ1-2; D: TRBD1; size: .; DNA: TGTGCCAGCACCATGGACAGGGGACGAGAATTTTATGGCTACACCTTC; CDR3: CASTMDRGREFYGYTF
V: TRBV27; J: TRBJ2-1; D: .; size: .; DNA: TGTGCCAGCAGACGTGGACAGAATTCCTACAATGAGCAGTTCTTC; CDR3: CASRRGQNSYNEQFF
V: TRBV6-6; J: TRBJ1-1; D: .; size: .; DNA: TGTGCCAGCAGCCCCGGGTCCCCCGAAGCTTTCTTT; CDR3: CASSPGSPEAFF
V: TRBV4-2; J: TRBJ2-6; D: .; size: once; DNA: TGTGCCAGCAGCCAAGTCGCGAAATCTGGGGCCAACGTCCTGACTTTC; CDR3: CASSQVAKSGANVLTF
V: TRBV2; J: TRBJ2-1; D: .; size: .; DNA: TGTGCCAGCAGTGGCGCTAACCCTTCCTACAATGAGCAGTTCTTC; CDR3: CASSGANPSYNEQFF
V: TRBV10-3; J: TRBJ1-2; D: .; size: .; DNA: TGTGCCATCAGTGAACCGACACCTCCCCGCCTCTTC; CDR3: CAISEPTPPRLF
V: TRBV27; J: TRBJ2-2; D: TRBD2; size: .; DNA: TGTGCCAGCAGTTTGGAGGTTGGGGGGGTGATCGGGGATTTGAGCGGGGAGCTGTTTTTT; CDR3: CASSLEVGGVIGDLSGELFF
V: TRBV6-5; J: TRBJ1-1; D: .; size: .; DNA: TGTGCCAGCAGTTACTCGAGCAACTGGGCTGAAGCTTTCTTT; CDR3: CASSYSSNWAEAFF
V: TRBV6-5; J: TRBJ2-1; D: TRBD2; size: .; DNA: TGTGCCAGCAGTTACGTAGCGGGGGTACAAAATGAGCAGTTCTTC; CDR3: CASSYVAGVQNEQFF
V: TRBV6-4; J: TRBJ2-7; D: .; size: .; DNA: TGTGCCAGCAGTTACGATCATGGACCCTACGAGCAGTACTTC; CDR3: CASSYDHGPYEQYF
V: TRBV27; J: TRBJ1-5; D: .; size: .; DNA: TGTGCCAGCAGTCGCATTTGGACGGCGGGGGGGAGCAATCAGCCCCAGCATTTT; CDR3: CASSRIWTAGGSNQPQHF
V: TRBV19; J: TRBJ1-2; D: .; size: .; DNA: TGTGCCAGTAGTATTGTGGATGGCTACACCTTC; CDR3: CASSIVDGYTF
V: TRBV7-2; J: TRBJ2-3; D: .; size: .; DNA: TGTGCCAGCAGCCCAGGGGGGAGGTCTAGCACAGATACGCAGTATTTT; CDR3: CASSPGGRSSTDTQYF
V: TRBV5-1; J: TRBJ2-2; D: .; size: .; DNA: TGCGCCAGCAGCTTGGGGGACCGCGGGGAGCTGTTTTTT; CDR3: CASSLGDRGELFF
V: TRBV10-3; J: TRBJ2-2; D: TRBD1; size: .; DNA: TGTGCCATCACCGCGACAGGGGATTCCGGGGAGCTGTTTTTT; CDR3: CAITATGDSGELFF
V: TRBV5-4; J: TRBJ2-7; D: TRBD1; size: once; DNA: TGTGCCAGCAGCTTGACCTTCGGACAGGGGTACGAGCAGTACTTC; CDR3: CASSLTFGQGYEQYF
V: TRBV7-9; J: TRBJ2-7; D: .; size: .; DNA: TGTGCCAGCAGCTCCTTGTCCGGGCGGGGCCGGCAGTACTTC; CDR3: CASSSLSGRGRQYF
V: TRBV18; J: TRBJ2-7; D: .; size: .; DNA: TGTGCCAGCTCAGCCGCATCGGGTAATTACGAGCAGTACTTC; CDR3: CASSAASGNYEQYF
V: TRBV4-1; J: TRBJ2-7; D: .; size: .; DNA: TGCGCCAGCAGCCACCCCGGGACTTACGAGCAGTACTTC; CDR3: CASSHPGTYEQYF
V: TRBV7-9; J: TRBJ1-1; D: .; size: .; DNA: TGTGCCAGCAGCCCTTCCGGACAGATTAAGGCTGAAGCTTTCTTT; CDR3: CASSPSGQIKAEAFF
V: TRBV9; J: TRBJ2-2; D: .; size: .; DNA: TGTGCCAGCAGCCGGAGTCCATCGAACACCGGGGAGCTGTTTTTT; CDR3: CASSRSPSNTGELFF
V: TRBV20-1; J: TRBJ2-7; D: .; size: .; DNA: TGCAGTGCTAGACAGGGTTACGAGCAGTACTTC; CDR3: CSARQGYEQYF
V: TRBV4-3; J: TRBJ2-7; D: .; size: .; DNA: TGCGCCAGCAGCCAAGGCCTCGGCAGGGTCTACGAGCAGTACTTC; CDR3: CASSQGLGRVYEQYF
V: TRBV2; J: TRBJ2-1; D: .; size: .; DNA: TGTGCCAGCAGTGAACTCAGTGGCTCCTACAATGAGCAGTTCTTC; CDR3: CASSELSGSYNEQFF
V: TRBV4-3; J: TRBJ2-7; D: TRBD1; size: .; DNA: TGCGCCAGCAGGGGCACAGGGGGCTCCGAGCAGTACTTC; CDR3: CASRGTGGSEQYF
V: TRBV9; J: TRBJ2-5; D: TRBD2; size: .; DNA: TGTGCCAGCAGCCCAGGACTAGCGGCGGAGACCCAGTACTTC; CDR3: CASSPGLAAETQYF
V: TRBV30; J: TRBJ2-7; D: .; size: .; DNA: TGTGCCTGGAGTGGGGACTCCCCACGTTGTAGGGAGCAGTACTTC; CDR3: CAWSGDSPRCREQYF
V: TRBV12-5; J: TRBJ1-2; D: .; size: .; DNA: TGTGCTAGTGGTTTGGATGACAGCTATGGCTACACCTTC; CDR3: CASGLDDSYGYTF
V: TRBV7-8; J: TRBJ2-1; D: .; size: .; DNA: TGTGCCAGCAGCCCCACGTACAATGAGCAGTTCTTC; CDR3: CASSPTYNEQFF
V: TRBV6-1; J: TRBJ1-6; D: .; size: .; DNA: TGTGCCAGCAGTGAAGTCACAGGGTCCTATAATTCACCCCTCCACTTT; CDR3: CASSEVTGSYNSPLHF
V: TRBV2; J: TRBJ2-7; D: .; size: once; DNA: TGTGCCAGCAGTAGAGCAGGCGTCCACGAGCAGTACTTC; CDR3: CASSRAGVHEQYF
V: TRBV11-2; J: TRBJ2-2; D: TRBD2; size: once; DNA: TGTGCCAGCAGCTCGAAGCGGGGACGTAGCACCGGGGAGCTGTTTTTT; CDR3: CASSSKRGRSTGELFF
V: TRBV30; J: TRBJ2-5; D: .; size: .; DNA: TGTGCCTGGGCCTCTCCAGGAGGAGAGACCCAGTACTTC; CDR3: CAWASPGGETQYF
V: TRBV5-6; J: TRBJ1-1; D: .; size: .; DNA: TGTGCCAGCAGACAGCAGGGTTTCATTGAAGCTTTCTTT; CDR3: CASRQQGFIEAFF
V: TRBV19; J: TRBJ1-5; D: .; size: .; DNA: TGTGCCAGTAGCCGAATCCCCCATACGACAGAAAATCAGCCCCAGCATTTT; CDR3: CASSRIPHTTENQPQHF
V: TRBV27; J: TRBJ2-7; D: TRBD2; size: once; DNA: TGTGCCAGCAGTTTAGCCGGGACTAGCTACGAGCAGTACTTC; CDR3: CASSLAGTSYEQYF
V: TRBV5-6; J: TRBJ2-7; D: TRBD1; size: .; DNA: TGTGCCAGCAGCTTGGGACAGGGGCTGAGGTCCTACGAGCAGTACTTC; CDR3: CASSLGQGLRSYEQYF
V: TRBV6-5; J: TRBJ1-1; D: TRBD1; size: .; DNA: TGTGCCAGCAGTTTGGGACAGGGTACTGAAGCTTTCTTT; CDR3: CASSLGQGTEAFF